The present TCR beta chain was sequenced within a study of molecular identifiers for immune sequencing clone quantification. CD8+CD4-CCR7+CD45RA+ sorting gave the naive CD8 T cells. This clonotype has at least ten counts. The antigen remains unidentified. Study-wide points: Same-barcode identical TCR molecules could make highly expanded clones look smaller than they are. Jurkat TCR RNA spiked in from one cell reportedly remained identifiable amid approximately 970,000 naive cells.

The use of previously described methods and listed TCR primers produced the bulk TCR libraries. TCRdb processed the PCR reads anew with MiXCR; each CDR3 protein has one entry. Of over 300,000 distinct CDR3 sequences detected, roughly a quarter appear once; the ten largest clones hold approximately 0.74%. From germline, CDR1 is DFQATT and CDR2 SNEGSKA (reference sequence). There are 14 residues in the CDR3. V lost 1 base to trimming and J lost 1 base, with 11 bases between them. This TCR came from a human donor in good health. Some libraries in this study had Jurkat cell RNA spiked in. The sequencing input was naive CD8+ T cells from blood, with Jurkat cell RNA spiked in. Subset defined: FACS-sorted CD8+CD4-CCR7+CD45RA+ naive T cells. The chain combines TRBV20-1 with TRBJ2-7, with D perhaps TRBD2 (5 bases). CDR3 nucleotides: TGCAGTGCTAGAGTCGGACTCATGTCCTACGAGCAGTACTTC. Translating it yields CSARVGLMSYEQYF.